Presented here are 25 T cell receptor beta chains from one specimen sequenced in a study of early T cells in non-severe SARS-CoV-2 infection. MiXCR, run by TCRdb on the 5' RACE reads, gives a single entry per CDR3 protein. The sample lists 26,000 or so distinct CDR3 sequences, about 4% occurring once. The specimen was whole blood. These TCRs come from an adult who was a healthcare worker with PCR-confirmed SARS-CoV-2 infection or an uninfected control (not recorded which).

By share, this clonotype ranks as medium-sized. This chain links TRBV29-1 with TRBJ2-1; D possibly corresponds to TRBD1 (6 bases). The CDR3 consists of 14 residues. The germline V gene has CDR1 SQVTM and CDR2 ANQGSEA. Trimming cost V 4 bases and J 4 bases, with 14 bases left between them. The CDR3 loop reads CSVGATGIYNEQFF. Written as DNA, the CDR3 is TGCAGCGTTGGAGCTACAGGGATTTACAATGAGCAGTTCTTC.

This clonotype was observed at least ten times. This rearrangement joins TRBV3-1 to TRBJ2-7; possibly TRBD1 for D (6 bases). The CDR3 contains 13 residues. The V end lost 4 bases, the J end lost 3 bases, and 10 bases lay between the germline ends. CDR1 and CDR2 (germline): LGHDT, YNNKEL (reference sequence). CDR3 loop: CASSLPRGYEQYF. Written as DNA, the CDR3 is TGTGCCAGCAGCCTACCCAGGGGCTACGAGCAGTACTTC.

This clonotype was found many times. J is TRBJ2-2 and V is TRBV7-3; possibly TRBD1 for D (6 bases). V was cut by 1 base and J by 2 bases, with 14 bases left in between. The CDR3 is 17 residues long. Germline V lookup: CDR1 SGHTA, CDR2 FQGTGA. Here the CDR3 DNA reads TGTGCCAGCAGCTTAATCCCCCCGACAGGCAACACCGGGGAGCTGTTTTTT. Its protein product is CASSLIPPTGNTGELFF.

This chain uses TRBV6-5 with TRBJ1-2; no reliable D call. Trimming left V 0 bases short and J 6 bases short, with 17 bases between. The V gene's germline CDR1 is MNHEY and CDR2 SVGAGI. The CDR3 covers 16 residues. The CDR3 DNA follows: TGTGCCAGCAGTTACTCGAGAACCGCGAGGCATGATGGCTACACCTTC. Translated: CASSYSRTARHDGYTF.

The chain is built from TRBV12-5 and TRBJ1-1; D not resolved. Germline CDR1 reads LGHNT; CDR2 reads FRNRAP. The CDR3 extends over 15 amino acids. V lost 7 bases, J lost 1 base, and 16 bases lay in between. CDR3 amino acids: CASAPLFNGNTEAFF. The CDR3 nucleotides read TGTGCTAGTGCCCCGCTCTTTAACGGGAACACTGAAGCTTTCTTT.

This clonotype is termed medium-sized. The chain is built from TRBV5-4 and TRBJ2-1; 8 bases line up with TRBD1. The V gene's germline CDR1 is SGHNT and CDR2 YYREEE (reference sequence). This CDR3 region has 13 residues. V dropped 5 bases and J dropped 5; count of bases not matched to a gene: 3. CDR3 in amino acids: CASSRDRNNEQFF. Here the CDR3 DNA reads TGTGCCAGCAGTCGGGACAGGAACAATGAGCAGTTCTTC. Supplemented by reference TRBV5-4 and TRBJ2-1, the full variable domain reads ETGVTQSPTHLIKTRGQQVTLRCSSQSGHNTVSWYQQALGQGPQFIFQYYREEENGRGNFPPRFSGLQFPNYSSELNVNALELDDSALYLCASSRDRNNEQFFGPGTRLTVL.

This clonotype has just a few counts. This chain uses TRBV7-6 with TRBJ2-5; possible D gene TRBD2, 6 bases. The CDR3 runs to 16 residues. Germline-derived CDR1 and CDR2 are SGHVS and FNYEAQ. Trimming left V 1 base short and J 5 bases short, with 17 bases between. The CDR3 DNA follows: TGTGCCAGCAGCTTAGGCCGGGGGAGACGACAGGAGACCCAGTACTTC. Translation gives CASSLGRGRRQETQYF.

The chain employs TRBV29-1 and TRBJ2-2, with 10 bases lining up with TRBD2. The V gene end was trimmed by 4 bases and the J gene end by 3 bases; junction bases not matched to a gene: 2. The CDR3 is made up of 14 amino acids. Germline V gene data show CDR1 as SQVTM and CDR2 as ANQGSEA. CDR3 amino acids: CSVGLAGDTGELFF. CDR3 nucleotide sequence: TGCAGCGTTGGGCTAGCGGGAGACACCGGGGAGCTGTTTTTT.

This clonotype is medium-sized (0.01 to 0.1%). This chain joins TRBV24-1 and TRBJ1-5; 7 bases are a match to TRBD1. This CDR3 has 16 residues. Trimming took 3 bases from V and 5 from J; bases not matched to a gene: 9. Germline CDR1 KGHDR, CDR2 SFDVKD. The CDR3 region is CATSDQNRGLYQPQHF. CDR3 bases: TGTGCCACCAGTGATCAGAACAGGGGTTTGTATCAGCCCCAGCATTTT.

This clonotype was counted many times. The chain couples TRBV11-2 to TRBJ2-1; 9 bases agree with TRBD2. This CDR3 contains 15 residues. CDR1 and CDR2 from the germline V gene are SGHAT and FQNNGV. V gave up 3 bases and J gave up 7 bases; unmatched junction bases: 7. DNA for the CDR3: TGTGCCAGCAGCTTGGCGGGAGGGCCGAGGAATGAGCAGTTCTTC. Translated: CASSLAGGPRNEQFF.

This clonotype was found many times. V gene TRBV7-6 combines with J gene TRBJ2-7, with 9 bases identical to TRBD2. The length of the CDR3 is 13 residues. The V gene end was trimmed by 5 bases and the J gene end by 6 bases; junction bases not matched to a gene: 5. The germline V gene has CDR1 SGHVS and CDR2 FNYEAQ. The CDR3 loop reads CASSPGLAVEQYF. The CDR3 DNA reads TGTGCCAGCAGCCCGGGACTAGCAGTCGAGCAGTACTTC.

This clonotype was seen once. The rearrangement uses TRBV7-2 and TRBJ2-2; TRBD1 or TRBD2 may be the D gene (7 bases each). V lost 5 bases to trimming and J lost 7 bases, with 11 bases between them. The CDR3 runs to 13 residues. Germline V gene sequence: CDR1 SGHTA, CDR2 FQGNSA. CDR3 region: CTSSLRGGGELFF. The DNA for the CDR3 is TGTACCAGCAGCCTCAGGGGGGGCGGGGAGCTGTTTTTT.

This clonotype was observed a few times. The chain has TRBV12-3 or TRBV12-4 and TRBJ2-7; tentative D call: TRBD2 (6 bases). V was cut by 6 bases and J by 7 bases, with 19 bases left in between. The CDR3 totals 14 residues. The CDR3 sequence: CASSLTGSSGEQYF. The CDR3 DNA sequence: TGTGCCAGCAGCCTTACCGGGAGTTCTGGGGAGCAGTACTTC.

The genes are TRBV20-1 and TRBJ2-1; 9 nucleotides line up with TRBD2. The V gene end was trimmed by 3 bases and the J gene end by 2 bases; junction bases not matched to a gene: 5. This CDR3 is 15 amino acids long. Germline V gene lookup returns CDR1 DFQATT and CDR2 SNEGSKA (reference sequence). CDR3 DNA: TGCAGTGCTAGTCAGCCTAGCGGGACCTACAATGAGCAGTTCTTC. This gives the protein CSASQPSGTYNEQFF.

This clonotype was seen just once. A read error is possible here, since a much larger clone lies one base away. Since no conserved phenylalanine or tryptophan closes the CDR3, a read error is the likely cause. This chain connects TRBV10-3 to TRBJ1-1; D call uncertain. Per the germline V gene, CDR1 is ENHRY and CDR2 is SYGVKD. Trimming stripped 6 bases from V and 1 base from J, with 3 bases between. This CDR3 comprises 11 residues. CDR3 bases: TGTGCCATCAGCACGAACACTGAAGCTTTCCTT. Its translation is CAISTNTEAFL.

This clonotype was recorded at least ten times. The rearrangement joins TRBV6-6 to TRBJ1-2; D possibly corresponds to TRBD1 (5 bases). V dropped 7 bases and J dropped 4 bases, with 10 bases sitting between them. The CDR3 totals 12 residues. The germline V gene has CDR1 MNHNY and CDR2 SVGAGI (reference sequence). CDR3 protein: CASNGHGYGYTF. The DNA of the CDR3 is TGTGCCAGCAACGGACACGGCTATGGCTACACCTTC.

The CDR3 here is CASSEALIENQPQHF. The CDR3 DNA follows: TGTGCCAGCAGTGAAGCGCTTATAGAAAATCAGCCCCAGCATTTT. The V and J genes are TRBV2 and TRBJ1-5, with D uncertain. Germline V gene data show CDR1 as SNHLY and CDR2 as FYNNEI. CDR3 length: 15 residues. The V gene lost 0 bases and the J gene lost 4 bases, with 10 bases spanning the gap.

The genes are TRBV29-1 and TRBJ2-1; D is perhaps TRBD2 (6 bases). Between the trimmed V and J ends, which lost 5 bases and 1 base, there was a span of 12 bases. This CDR3 comprises 14 residues. In germline, CDR1 is SQVTM, CDR2 ANQGSEA. DNA for the CDR3: TGCAGCGTTAAGGAGGGCGGGTCCTACAATGAGCAGTTCTTC. Amino acids: CSVKEGGSYNEQFF.

Only a few counts were recorded for this clonotype. The gene calls are TRBV11-2 and TRBJ2-3; no firm D call. Trimming stripped 1 base from V and 4 bases from J, with 15 bases between. CDR1 and CDR2 from the germline V gene are SGHAT and FQNNGV. This CDR3 region has 16 residues. This CDR3 reads CASSLGGFRSSDTQYF. The DNA of the CDR3 is TGTGCCAGCAGCTTAGGCGGTTTCAGATCATCAGATACGCAGTATTTT.

The rearrangement links TRBV7-2 to TRBJ2-2, with TRBD2 matching 8 bases. V shed 5 bases and J 3 bases; nucleotides not matched to a gene: 5. Germline lookup yields CDR1 SGHTA and CDR2 FQGNSA. The CDR3 runs 15 residues. CDR3 nucleotide sequence: TGTGCCAGCAGCGGCCGCGGGGGGTACACCGGGGAGCTGTTTTTT. This sequence encodes CASSGRGGYTGELFF.

This clonotype was seen a few times. This chain links TRBV15 with TRBJ2-1, with D unresolved. There are 15 residues in the CDR3. Germline lookup yields CDR1 LNHNV and CDR2 YYDKDF (reference sequence). Trimming removed 0 bases from V and 4 bases from J, with 10 bases in between. In DNA form, the CDR3 reads TGTGCCACCAGCAGAGATCCGGCAGCTTACAATGAGCAGTTCTTC. It codes for CATSRDPAAYNEQFF.

The sample holds a few counts of this clonotype. The rearrangement joins TRBV20-1 to TRBJ2-7; D is unclear. The CDR3 has 15 amino acids. Germline V lookup: CDR1 DFQATT, CDR2 SNEGSKA (reference sequence). Trimming took 5 bases from V and 3 from J, leaving 20 bases between them. CDR3 sequence: CSAHLSRAQSYEQYF. Written as DNA, the CDR3 is TGCAGTGCTCATTTGAGCCGGGCCCAAAGCTACGAGCAGTACTTC.

This clonotype has ten or more counts. This chain joins TRBV11-2 and TRBJ2-2; 9 positions match TRBD1. Germline lookup yields CDR1 SGHAT and CDR2 FQNNGV. The V gene end was trimmed by 6 bases and the J gene end by 1 base; junction bases not matched to a gene: 9. The CDR3 covers 17 residues. Written as DNA, the CDR3 is TGTGCCAGCAGGTGGACAGGGGCGTCGGGGAACACCGGGGAGCTGTTTTTT. Translated: CASRWTGASGNTGELFF.

This clonotype has at least ten counts. The chain combines TRBV21-1 with TRBJ1-1. TRBV21-1 is reported as a pseudogene. The CDR3 sequence is 13 residues long. The CDR3 here is CASSNPADTEAFF. In nucleotides, the CDR3 is TGTGCCAGCAGCAACCCCGCGGACACTGAAGCTTTCTTT.

This clonotype was detected ten times or more. The rearrangement joins TRBV7-8 to TRBJ2-2, with 7 bases matching TRBD2. J lost 6 bases, V lost 2 bases, and 9 bases had no gene match. This CDR3 spans 16 amino acids. Germline CDR1 is SGHVS and CDR2 is FQNEAQ. CDR3 region: CASSLRSRGDPGELFF. In DNA, the CDR3 is TGTGCCAGCAGCTTAAGGTCCCGGGGGGATCCCGGGGAGCTGTTTTTT. The full variable domain, completed using reference TRBV7-8 and TRBJ2-2, is GAGVSQSPRYKVAKRGQDVALRCDPISGHVSLFWYQQALGQGPEFLTYFQNEAQLDKSGLPSDRFFAERPEGSVSTLKIQRTQQEDSAVYLCASSLRSRGDPGELFFGEGSRLTVL.